This T cell receptor (beta chain) was documented in a study of cytomegalovirus exposure and HLA in healthy donors. The study's findings and limits: The authors judged a highly shared variant cluster likely a sequencing artifact. Prior analysis indicated that the majority of TCR beta V segments exhibited productivity approximately 90% or approximately 30% of the time.

The primer mix had 60 Vbeta and 13 Jbeta primers. Repertoires were generated with immunoSEQ multiplex PCR, while TCRdb's copy carries only in-frame clones and drops some. This repertoire shows around 200,000 clones, around nine tenths found once; its top ten account for over 0.95%. This clone has only one observation. The antigen remains undetermined. V was clipped by 4 bases and J by 1 base, with 16 bases between them. Germline values: CDR1 SGDLS, CDR2 YYNGEE. The CDR3 consists of 16 residues. The source is a young woman in good health and CMV-seronegative. The chain has TRBV9 and TRBJ2-3, with D unresolved. Sequenced input: PBMCs. The CDR3 here is CASSRNSVPGTDTQYF. CDR3 nucleotide sequence: TGTGCCAGCAGCCGTAACTCGGTACCGGGCACAGATACGCAGTATTTT. Combining the CDR3 with reference TRBV9 and TRBJ2-3 gives the whole variable domain DSGVTQTPKHLITATGQRVTLRCSPRSGDLSVYWYQQSLDQGLQFLIQYYNGEERAKGNILERFSAQQFPDLHSELNLSSLELGDSALYFCASSRNSVPGTDTQYFGPGTRLTVL.